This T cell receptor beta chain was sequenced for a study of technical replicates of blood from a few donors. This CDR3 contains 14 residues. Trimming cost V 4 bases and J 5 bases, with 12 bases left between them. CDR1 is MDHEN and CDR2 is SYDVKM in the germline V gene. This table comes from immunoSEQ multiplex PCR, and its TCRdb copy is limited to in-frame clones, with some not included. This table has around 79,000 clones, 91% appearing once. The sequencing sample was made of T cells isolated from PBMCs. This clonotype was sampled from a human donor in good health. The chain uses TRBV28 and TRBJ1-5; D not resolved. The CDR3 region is CASSYEGRDQPQHF. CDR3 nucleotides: TGTGCCAGCAGTTACGAGGGTAGGGATCAGCCCCAGCATTTT.